This is a list of T cell receptor beta chains from one sample in a study of T cell clones after liver transplantation. Clones were sequenced by immunoSEQ multiplex PCR, and TCRdb holds only the in-frame ones, with some missing. The table lists some 80,000 clones, under 90% of them singletons. The material was CD4+ T cells from blood, obtained roughly 50 months after liver transplant. The receptors stem from a human patient who received a liver transplant. Some T cells may arise from the graft donor. Each CDR3 is given without its conserved first and last residue. Fields, in order: V gene, J gene, CDR3 protein.

TRBV10-3	TRBJ1-2	AIRVGRASSGYT
TRBV7-7	TRBJ2-5	ASSVKETQY
TRBV11-1	TRBJ2-7	ASSLAGVYEQY
TRBV11-1	TRBJ2-7	ASSLTGTVSSYEQY
TRBV7-2	TRBJ2-1	ASSLEGRYNEQF
TRBV5-5	TRBJ2-7	ASSRFIGTGREQY
TRBV19	TRBJ1-4	ASSNQRQTNEKLF
TRBV4-2	TRBJ1-3	ASSQDGQRRNTIY
TRBV18	TRBJ1-1	ASSPGGSDTEAF
TRBV7-2	TRBJ1-3	AIDQRGLRSGNTIY
TRBV7-2	TRBJ2-1	ASSFPTSGANNEQF
TRBV14	TRBJ1-3	ASSQNDRGSGNTIY
TRBV2	TRBJ1-6	ASSWDSINSPLH
TRBV4-3	TRBJ1-3	ASSQDIGNTIY
TRBV7-9	TRBJ1-4	ASSLPGGSDEKLF
TRBV7-2	TRBJ1-4	ASSDSRANEKLF
TRBV18	TRBJ2-4	ASSPEQGRGGKNIQY
TRBV7-2	TRBJ2-5	ASSRTGEETQY
TRBV12-5	TRBJ1-5	ASGLLRGAQQPQH
TRBV7-2	TRBJ2-5	ASSPPGQETQY
TRBV4-2	TRBJ2-1	ASSQGIIRTSYNEQF
TRBV5-4	TRBJ2-1	ASQREWSNNEQF
TRBV6-5	TRBJ2-7	ASRTQGQGANEQY
TRBV30	TRBJ2-2	AWRTSGSNTGELF
TRBV6-4	TRBJ2-1	ASSDSSGGPEQF
TRBV29-1	TRBJ2-5	SVEKQGTETQY
TRBV7-2	TRBJ1-1	ASSPGRVTEAF
TRBV5-1	TRBJ2-5	ASNPPAASETQY
TRBV7-3	TRBJ1-5	ASSLGMSQPQH
TRBV13	TRBJ2-4	ASSLGVAKNIQY
TRBV27	TRBJ1-2	ASSLQGQGAGYGYT
TRBV6-5	TRBJ1-5	ASSPRDRASQPQH
TRBV28	TRBJ1-2	ASSNTYGYT
TRBV6-1	TRBJ2-1	ASRPSGDNEQF
TRBV5-3	TRBJ1-4	ARRQAGQPGLGSEKLF
TRBV21-1	TRBJ1-2	ASSKYGTGGHGLGYT
TRBV19	TRBJ1-1	ASQGRVNTEAF
TRBV11-1	TRBJ1-1	ASSRPNTEAF
TRBV10-3	TRBJ2-5	AIRSLAGDETQY
TRBV18	TRBJ1-2	ASSPTDSGKNYGYT